One T cell receptor (beta chain) is described in this entry. Some clones are missing from TCRdb's copy, which holds only in-frame ones; the method was immunoSEQ multiplex PCR. Here the sample spans almost 70,000 clones, around nine tenths being singletons. The data originate from a study of technical replicates of blood from a few donors. The germline CDR1 and CDR2 sequences are SGHVS and FNYEAQ. The CDR3 extends over 16 amino acids. The V gene end was trimmed by 6 bases and the J gene end by 4 bases; junction bases not matched to a gene: 6. The clonotype comes from a human donor in good health. Some clones in this sample may be carry-over from other donors' samples. The chain links TRBV7-6 to TRBJ2-5, with 15 bases aligning to TRBD2. The sequenced sample was PBMCs. DNA of the CDR3: TGTGCCAGCAGTTTCCCGGGACTAGCGGGGGGAGAGACCCAGTACTTC. Translating it yields CASSFPGLAGGETQYF.